One and the same sample provided the 11 T cell receptor beta chains below, sequenced in a study of vaccination and CD4 T cells after COVID-19. Treatment reported: approximately 11-day PBMC culture with coronavirus spike peptide pools or control peptides (ViraFEST assay). These receptors' targets are unknown. Cultured CD4+ T cells had their DNA profiled by the Oncomine TCR Beta short-read assay. TCRdb re-called the PCR reads with MiXCR, one entry per CDR3 protein. The sample consists of more than 10,000 distinct CDR3 sequences, just under 75% of them appearing once. Sequencing used CD4+ T cells from blood, cultured in vitro. The receptors stem from a human donor who had recovered from COVID-19.

V and J are TRBV25-1 and TRBJ1-2; 7 bases line up with TRBD1. This CDR3 has 14 residues. CDR1 is MGHDK and CDR2 is SYGVNS in the germline V gene. J gave up 8 bases and V 5 bases, and 11 bases lay outside the gene matches. CDR3 in amino acids: CASSLSDRPRGYTF. As DNA, the CDR3 is TGTGCCAGCAGTTTATCGGACAGGCCCAGGGGCTACACCTTC.

The gene calls are TRBV30 and TRBJ2-1; D not certain. CDR1 and CDR2 from the germline V gene are GTSNPN and SVGIG (reference sequence). The length of the CDR3 is 11 residues. Trimming took 0 bases from V and 7 from J, leaving 4 bases between them. CDR3 region: CAWSVLNEQFF. DNA of the CDR3: TGTGCCTGGAGTGTACTGAATGAGCAGTTCTTC.

The J gene is TRBJ2-3, the V gene TRBV21-1; the tabulated D call, TRBD2, remains unverified against the DNA. TRBV21-1 is shown as a pseudogene. The CDR3 has 19 amino acids. DNA for the CDR3: TGTGCCAGCAGCAAAGGGGACTCGAGCGGGAGCGGGGGCACAGATACGCAGTATTTT. It yields the protein CASSKGDSSGSGGTDTQYF.

This chain joins TRBV20-1 and TRBJ1-5, with a possible D match to TRBD1 (5 bases). CDR1 DFQATT and CDR2 SNEGSKA come from the germline V gene (reference sequence). The CDR3 has 15 amino acids. Trimming removed 1 base from V and 2 bases from J, with 12 bases in between. The CDR3 nucleotides are TGCAGTGCTAGAGTATTGGGGGTGGGCAATCAGCCCCAGCATTTT. Its protein is CSARVLGVGNQPQHF.

V usage is TRBV15 and J usage is TRBJ2-3, with TRBD2 as a possible D gene (5 bases). In germline, CDR1 is LNHNV, CDR2 YYDKDF (reference sequence). Trimming stripped 2 bases from V and 6 bases from J, with 15 bases between. The CDR3 sequence is 15 residues long. The CDR3 loop reads CATSRISGDYDTQYF. In DNA, the CDR3 is TGTGCCACCAGCAGAATAAGCGGAGACTATGATACGCAGTATTTT.

The chain links TRBV29-1 to TRBJ1-2, with a weak D call TRBD1 (5 bases). V shed 2 bases and J shed 3 bases, with 16 bases lying between them. CDR1 is SQVTM, CDR2 ANQGSEA, per germline. The CDR3 runs 15 residues. CDR3 sequence reads: CSVEPRGGEDYGYTF. CDR3 sequence (DNA): TGCAGCGTTGAACCCCGGGGGGGGGAGGACTATGGCTACACCTTC.

V gene TRBV2 combines with J gene TRBJ1-2; the match to TRBD1 covers 7 bases. Germline values: CDR1 SNHLY, CDR2 FYNNEI. With 7 bases clipped from V and 4 bases from J, the junction kept 21 bases outside the gene matches. The CDR3 loop spans 18 amino acids. The CDR3: CASTPAGGTALPIYGYTF. The CDR3 coding sequence is TGTGCCAGCACCCCCGCCGGAGGGACAGCCCTTCCGATCTATGGCTACACCTTC.

The chain combines TRBV10-2 with TRBJ1-1, with D perhaps TRBD1 (5 bases). Germline V gene sequence: CDR1 WSHSY, CDR2 SAAADI. The CDR3 contains 13 residues. V was trimmed by 2 bases and J by 9 bases, leaving 13 bases between them. CDR3 nucleotides: TGCGCCAGCAGTGAGCCGGGACCTCGCCAAGCTTTCTTT. Amino acids: CASSEPGPRQAFF.

J is TRBJ2-1 and V is TRBV7-2; TRBD1 agrees at 10 bases. V was clipped by 6 bases and J by 7 bases; unmatched bases: 6. Germline V gene sequence: CDR1 SGHTA, CDR2 FQGNSA. The CDR3 consists of 14 residues. The chain's CDR3 is CASSGQGVLNEQFF. In DNA form, the CDR3 reads TGTGCCAGCAGTGGACAGGGGGTCCTTAATGAGCAGTTCTTC. Looking up the rest from reference TRBV7-2 and TRBJ2-1 gives the full variable domain: GAGVSQSPSNKVTEKGKDVELRCDPISGHTALYWYRQSLGQGLEFLIYFQGNSAPDKSGLPSDRFSAERTGGSVSTLTIQRTQQEDSAVYLCASSGQGVLNEQFFGPGTRLTVL.

As DNA, the CDR3 is TGCAGTGCTAGAGATCGGGTGGAAGTGGGGAAGACTGAAGCTTTCTTT. Residues: CSARDRVEVGKTEAFF. V usage is TRBV20-1 and J usage is TRBJ1-1; the D is unclear. Germline V lookup: CDR1 DFQATT, CDR2 SNEGSKA (reference sequence). The CDR3 consists of 16 residues. V lost 0 bases and J lost 5, with 19 bases in between.

This chain links TRBV6-1 with TRBJ1-6, with 8 positions matching TRBD1. The J segment lost 7 bases and the V segment lost 3 bases, leaving 8 bases of the junction unmatched. Germline V gene data show CDR1 as MNHNS and CDR2 as SASEGT. This CDR3 has 16 residues. The CDR3 region is CASSDDRGNGNSPLHF. The CDR3 coding sequence is TGTGCCAGCAGTGACGACAGGGGAAATGGGAATTCACCCCTCCACTTT.